These 25 T cell receptor beta chains originate from one sample sequenced in a study of identical twins. TCRdb ran MiXCR on the 5' RACE reads and lists one entry per CDR3 protein. The table includes 1.5 million to 2 million distinct CDR3 sequences, more than 30% detected once. The sample was cord blood. All receptors derive from a newborn girl in good health.

This chain connects TRBV25-1 to TRBJ1-5; D unclear. The V end was cut by 3 bases, the J end by 0 bases, with 12 bases between. This CDR3 is built from 16 residues. The germline gives CDR1 MGHDK, CDR2 SYGVNS. CDR3 protein: CASSESVGYSNQPQHF. The CDR3 nucleotides are TGTGCCAGCAGTGAGTCGGTGGGATATAGCAATCAGCCCCAGCATTTT. The full variable domain, in which reference TRBV25-1 and TRBJ1-5 provide the parts outside the CDR3, is EADIYQTPRYLVIGTGKKITLECSQTMGHDKMYWYQQDPGMELHLIHYSYGVNSTEKGDLSSESTVSRIRTEHFPLTLESARPSHTSQYLCASSESVGYSNQPQHFGDGTRLSIL.

This clonotype appeared a few times. The V gene is TRBV5-1, the J gene TRBJ2-6; D uncertain. The V end was cut by 6 bases, the J end by 0 bases, with 7 bases between. The CDR3 totals 14 residues. CDR1 is SGHRS, CDR2 YFSETQ, per germline. The CDR3 coding sequence is TGCGCCAGCACGCAGTACTCTGGGGCCAACGTCCTGACTTTC. It specifies CASTQYSGANVLTF.

This clonotype was seen more than once but under ten times. This chain connects TRBV11-2 to TRBJ2-5, with unresolved D. Germline V gene data show CDR1 as SGHAT and CDR2 as FQNNGV. The CDR3 has 15 residues. V lost 5 bases to trimming and J lost 9 bases, with 22 bases between them. This CDR3 is CASSHRTPSTAAQYF. The CDR3 nucleotides are TGTGCCAGCAGCCACCGGACGCCCTCAACGGCGGCCCAGTACTTC.

This clonotype appeared once. The rearrangement uses TRBV4-2 and TRBJ1-3, with D perhaps TRBD1 (5 bases). Per germline, CDR1 LGHNA and CDR2 YNFKEQ. V lost 1 base to trimming and J lost 0 bases, with 13 bases between them. The CDR3 loop spans 17 amino acids. The CDR3 protein is CASSQAPGSLSGNTIYF. The CDR3 region has the DNA TGTGCCAGCAGCCAAGCGCCAGGGTCCCTCTCTGGAAACACCATATATTTT.

The chain uses TRBV20-1 and TRBJ2-7, with D hard to call. The CDR3 length is 14 residues. Trimming stripped 1 base from V and 3 bases from J, with 13 bases between. CDR1 DFQATT and CDR2 SNEGSKA come from the germline V gene (reference sequence). The CDR3 DNA reads as TGCAGTGCTAGAGGTTCAGGAAATTTCTACGAGCAGTACTTC. Its translation: CSARGSGNFYEQYF.

The chain recombines TRBV12-3 or TRBV12-4 with TRBJ1-2; D is undetermined. The CDR3 is made up of 13 amino acids. The V end lost 5 bases, the J end lost 4 bases, and 11 bases lay between the germline ends. The DNA of the CDR3 is TGTGCCAGCAGTACCCGGGCCTCCTATGGCTACACCTTC. Its protein is CASSTRASYGYTF.

This clonotype was counted between two and nine times. The chain uses TRBV5-1 and TRBJ2-7; weak D call: TRBD2 (6 bases). The length of the CDR3 is 13 residues. V lost 1 base and J lost 4, with 9 bases in between. Germline V gene sequence: CDR1 SGHRS, CDR2 YFSETQ. CDR3 residues: CASSLSSAYEQYF. Here the CDR3 DNA reads TGCGCCAGCAGCTTGTCTAGCGCATACGAGCAGTACTTC.

V gene TRBV5-6 combines with J gene TRBJ2-7; D remains ambiguous. Trimming stripped 1 base from V and 1 base from J, with 12 bases between. The CDR3 runs to 15 residues. Germline CDR1 SGHDT, CDR2 YYEEEE. CDR3 loop: CASSLSSWVSYEQYF. In DNA form, the CDR3 reads TGTGCCAGCAGCTTGTCCTCGTGGGTATCCTACGAGCAGTACTTC. Drawing the rest from reference TRBV5-6 and TRBJ2-7, the complete variable domain is DAGVTQSPTHLIKTRGQQVTLRCSPKSGHDTVSWYQQALGQGPQFIFQYYEEEERQRGNFPDRFSGHQFPNYSSELNVNALLLGDSALYLCASSLSSWVSYEQYFGPGTRLTVT.

This rearrangement joins TRBV4-2 to TRBJ1-5, with 9 bases matching TRBD1. With 1 base clipped from V and 8 bases from J, the junction kept 9 bases outside the gene matches. Germline loops: CDR1 LGHNA, CDR2 YNFKEQ. This CDR3 has 16 residues. In DNA form, the CDR3 reads TGTGCCAGCAGCCAAGGACATGGGGGACAGGGTGAGCCCCAGCATTTT. Translation gives CASSQGHGGQGEPQHF.

V and J are TRBV11-2 and TRBJ1-3; maybe TRBD1 (5 bases). Per germline, CDR1 SGHAT and CDR2 FQNNGV. Trimming removed 2 bases from V and 0 bases from J, with 8 bases in between. This CDR3 spans 15 amino acids. CDR3 sequence reads: CASSLRQSSGNTIYF. The CDR3 DNA sequence: TGTGCCAGCAGCTTAAGACAGTCCTCTGGAAACACCATATATTTT.

The gene calls are TRBV11-2 and TRBJ2-1; D might be TRBD2 (6 bases). Germline CDR1 reads SGHAT; CDR2 reads FQNNGV. The length of the CDR3 is 13 residues. Trimming cost V 2 bases and J 13 bases, with 15 bases left between them. CDR3 amino acids: CASSLTTRETQFF. The CDR3 bases are TGTGCCAGCAGCTTAACGACTAGAGAGACCCAGTTCTTC. Full variable domain (outside the CDR3, taken from reference TRBV11-2 and TRBJ2-1): EAGVAQSPRYKIIEKRQSVAFWCNPISGHATLYWYQQILGQGPKLLIQFQNNGVVDDSQLPKDRFSAERLKGVDSTLKIQPAKLEDSAVYLCASSLTTRETQFFGPGTRLTVL.

V and J are TRBV11-2 and TRBJ2-3; D gene uncertain. Trimming left V 5 bases short and J 5 bases short, with 8 bases between. Per germline, CDR1 SGHAT and CDR2 FQNNGV. This CDR3 has 12 amino acids. CDR3 nucleotides: TGTGCCAGCAGCACCAAGAGAGATACGCAGTATTTT. It translates to CASSTKRDTQYF.

V usage is TRBV9 and J usage is TRBJ1-3; D is unresolved. CDR1 SGDLS and CDR2 YYNGEE come from the germline V gene. The CDR3 contains 15 residues. The V gene lost 4 bases and the J gene lost 0 bases, with 11 bases spanning the gap. The CDR3 DNA is TGTGCCAGCAGCCCCAGTTGGGGCTCTGGAAACACCATATATTTT. Protein sequence: CASSPSWGSGNTIYF.

This clonotype appeared a few times. The genes are TRBV30 and TRBJ2-7; the D gene is possibly TRBD2 (6 bases). This CDR3 comprises 12 residues. V dropped 0 bases and J dropped 6 bases, with 9 bases sitting between them. CDR1 is GTSNPN, CDR2 SVGIG, per germline (reference sequence). The CDR3 spells CAWSVLGGEQYF. Here the CDR3 DNA reads TGTGCCTGGAGTGTACTCGGGGGCGAGCAGTACTTC.

The genes are TRBV9 and TRBJ1-1; 10 nucleotides match TRBD1. This CDR3 is built from 16 residues. V was clipped by 3 bases and J by 1 base; unmatched bases: 6. The germline gives CDR1 SGDLS, CDR2 YYNGEE. The CDR3 spells CASSGSRDRGNTEAFF. Here the CDR3 DNA reads TGTGCCAGCAGCGGATCCCGGGACAGGGGGAACACTGAAGCTTTCTTT.

The genes are TRBV3-1 and TRBJ2-5, with no clear D. This CDR3 contains 12 residues. The V gene lost 3 bases and the J gene lost 5 bases, with 7 bases spanning the gap. CDR1 and CDR2 (germline): LGHDT, YNNKEL (reference sequence). DNA of the CDR3: TGTGCCAGCAGCCAGTTTAGGGAGACCCAGTACTTC. It codes for CASSQFRETQYF.

The table lists this clonotype with a few counts. The chain carries TRBV11-2 and TRBJ1-6, with D uncertain. This CDR3 contains 17 residues. Germline V gives CDR1 SGHAT, CDR2 FQNNGV. V lost 2 bases and J 6 bases, leaving 17 bases between the germline ends. In DNA form, the CDR3 reads TGTGCCAGCAGCTTACCCCGCTTATATAGGGCTAATTCACCCCTCCACTTT. Its translation is CASSLPRLYRANSPLHF.

This clonotype was counted between two and nine times. This sequence joins TRBV24-1 and TRBJ2-1; a weak D match, TRBD2 (5 bases). CDR1 and CDR2 from the germline V gene are KGHDR and SFDVKD. This CDR3 is built from 13 residues. V was cut by 7 bases and J by 5 bases, with 11 bases left in between. Written as DNA, the CDR3 is TGTGCCACCAGCGGGGTAGGAGACAATGAGCAGTTCTTC. Its translation: CATSGVGDNEQFF.

The CDR3 DNA follows: TGTGCCTGGAGTGTAGTCGGCGGGGGTGAGCAGTTCTTC. Translated, it gives CAWSVVGGGEQFF. This chain uses TRBV30 with TRBJ2-1, with 7 positions matching TRBD2. CDR1 is GTSNPN, CDR2 SVGIG, per germline (reference sequence). The V segment lost 0 bases and the J segment 9 bases; nucleotides outside the gene matches: 5. This CDR3 comprises 13 residues.

About this clonotype: One end of the junction varies from germline; a read error may be responsible. This chain joins TRBV6-6 and TRBJ1-1, with 8 bases matching TRBD1. The germline gives CDR1 MNHNY, CDR2 SVGAGI (reference sequence). This CDR3 is 14 amino acids long. CDR3 amino acids: CASSYRPGGTESFF. CDR3 in DNA: TGTGCCAGCAGTTACCGGCCAGGGGGCACTGAATCTTTCTTT.

The chain joins TRBV20-1 to TRBJ2-1; TRBD2 aligns across 9 bases. Germline loops: CDR1 DFQATT, CDR2 SNEGSKA (reference sequence). After removal of 7 bases from V and 2 bases from J, the junction contained 3 bases not matched to a gene. CDR3 length: 13 amino acids. The CDR3 coding sequence is TGCAGTGGAAGCGGGAGGACCTACAATGAGCAGTTCTTC. It specifies CSGSGRTYNEQFF.

This clonotype was seen only a few times. The chain links TRBV20-1 to TRBJ1-5; D call uncertain. The CDR3 sequence is 13 residues long. Germline loops: CDR1 DFQATT, CDR2 SNEGSKA (reference sequence). V lost 6 bases and J 3 bases, leaving 12 bases between the germline ends. The CDR3 DNA reads as TGCAGTGCACTTCCCGGGAACAATCAGCCCCAGCATTTT. This gives the protein CSALPGNNQPQHF.

This clonotype was seen a few times. V is TRBV27 and J is TRBJ2-5; D gene unclear. TRBJ2-7 explains the end of the DNA better; the J call may be wrong. CDR3 length equals 14 residues. Germline loops: CDR1 MNHEY, CDR2 SMNVEV (reference sequence). The DNA for the CDR3 is TGTGCCAGCAGTTTATGGTCCAGTAAGGACGAGCAGTACTTC. Translated: CASSLWSSKDEQYF.

The rearrangement joins TRBV20-1 to TRBJ2-1, with 10 bases that match TRBD2. J was trimmed by 6 bases and V by 1 base; bases with no gene match: 6. The CDR3 consists of 15 residues. Looked up from germline, CDR1 is DFQATT and CDR2 is SNEGSKA (reference sequence). The CDR3 is CSARAGTSVRNEQFF. As DNA, the CDR3 is TGCAGTGCTAGAGCCGGGACTAGCGTCCGCAATGAGCAGTTCTTC.

The rearrangement joins TRBV21-1 to TRBJ2-1; TRBD2 was called by the table and not checked on the DNA. TRBV21-1 is reported as a pseudogene. The CDR3 has 16 residues. Written as DNA, the CDR3 is TGTGCCAGCAGCAAATTAAAATCTAGCGGAAGTAATGAGCAGTTCTTC. This sequence encodes CASSKLKSSGSNEQFF.